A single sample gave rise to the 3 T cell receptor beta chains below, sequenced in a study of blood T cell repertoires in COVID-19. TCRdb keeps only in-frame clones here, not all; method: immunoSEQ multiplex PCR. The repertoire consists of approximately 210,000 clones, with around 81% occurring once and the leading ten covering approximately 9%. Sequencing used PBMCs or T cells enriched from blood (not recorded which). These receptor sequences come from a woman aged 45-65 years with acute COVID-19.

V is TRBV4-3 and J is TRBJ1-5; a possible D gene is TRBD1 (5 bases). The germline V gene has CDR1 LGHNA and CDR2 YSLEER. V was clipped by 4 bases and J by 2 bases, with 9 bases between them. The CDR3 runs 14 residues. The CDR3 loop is CASSLDTGNQPQHF. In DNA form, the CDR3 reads TGCGCCAGCAGCCTGGACACGGGCAATCAGCCCCAGCATTTT.

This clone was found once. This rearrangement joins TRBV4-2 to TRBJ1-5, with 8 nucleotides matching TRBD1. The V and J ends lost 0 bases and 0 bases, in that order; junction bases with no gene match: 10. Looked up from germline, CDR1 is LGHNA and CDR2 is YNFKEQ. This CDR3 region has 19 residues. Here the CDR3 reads CASSQELAGTGNSNQPQHF. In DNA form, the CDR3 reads TGTGCCAGCAGCCAAGAGCTAGCCGGGACAGGAAATAGCAATCAGCCCCAGCATTTT.

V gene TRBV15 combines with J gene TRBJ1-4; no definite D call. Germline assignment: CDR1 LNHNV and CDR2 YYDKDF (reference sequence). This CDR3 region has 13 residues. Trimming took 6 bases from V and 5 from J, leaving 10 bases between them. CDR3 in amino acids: CATRDKINEKLFF. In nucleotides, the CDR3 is TGTGCCACCAGAGACAAGATAAATGAAAAACTGTTTTTT.